The sample holds a few counts of the clone carrying this T cell receptor (beta chain). The source of the sample is a study of T cells after yellow fever vaccination. Using its own MiXCR run on the 5' RACE reads, TCRdb lists one record per CDR3 protein. The repertoire holds more than 50,000 distinct CDR3 sequences, with about 5.2% as singletons. Germline V gene sequence: CDR1 DFQATT, CDR2 SNEGSKA (reference sequence). After removal of 1 base from V and 8 bases from J, the junction contained 10 bases not matched to a gene. The CDR3 has 16 amino acids. V gene TRBV20-1 combines with J gene TRBJ2-1, with 11 bases that match TRBD2. The clonotype originates from a man aged 18 to 29 who received the YFV17D yellow fever vaccine. Specimen: PBMCs, either bulk or a sorted T-cell subset (CD4+, CD8+, memory, or dextramer-sorted; not recorded which), collected on the day of the yellow fever booster vaccination. The CDR3 DNA is TGCAGTGCTAGAGTCTTAGCGGGGGGGCGTTTCGATGAGCAGTTCTTC. Amino acids: CSARVLAGGRFDEQFF.